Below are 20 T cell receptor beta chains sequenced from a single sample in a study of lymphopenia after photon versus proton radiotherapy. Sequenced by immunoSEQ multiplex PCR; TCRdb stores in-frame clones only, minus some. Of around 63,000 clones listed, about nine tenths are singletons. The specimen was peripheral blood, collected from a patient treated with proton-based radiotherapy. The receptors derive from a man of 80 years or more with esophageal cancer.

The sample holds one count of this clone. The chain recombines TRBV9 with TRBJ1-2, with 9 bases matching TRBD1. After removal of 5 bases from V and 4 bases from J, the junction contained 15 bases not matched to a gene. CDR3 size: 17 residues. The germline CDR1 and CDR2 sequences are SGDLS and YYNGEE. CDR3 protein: CASRPGTGSLGIYGYTF. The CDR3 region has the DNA TGTGCCAGCAGGCCCGGGACAGGGTCCCTGGGGATCTATGGCTACACCTTC.

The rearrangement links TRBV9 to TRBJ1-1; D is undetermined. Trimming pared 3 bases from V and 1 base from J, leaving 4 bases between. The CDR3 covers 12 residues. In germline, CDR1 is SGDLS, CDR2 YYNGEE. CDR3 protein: CASSDWNTEAFF. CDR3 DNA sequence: TGTGCCAGCAGCGATTGGAACACTGAAGCTTTCTTT. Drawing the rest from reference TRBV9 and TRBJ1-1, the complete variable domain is DSGVTQTPKHLITATGQRVTLRCSPRSGDLSVYWYQQSLDQGLQFLIQYYNGEERAKGNILERFSAQQFPDLHSELNLSSLELGDSALYFCASSDWNTEAFFGQGTRLTVV.

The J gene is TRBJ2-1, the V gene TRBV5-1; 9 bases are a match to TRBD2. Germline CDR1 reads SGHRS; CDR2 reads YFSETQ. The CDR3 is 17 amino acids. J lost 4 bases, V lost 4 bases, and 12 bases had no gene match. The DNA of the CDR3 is TGCGCCAGCAGCAACGAGGGGTTAGCGGGAGTATACAATGAGCAGTTCTTC. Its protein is CASSNEGLAGVYNEQFF.

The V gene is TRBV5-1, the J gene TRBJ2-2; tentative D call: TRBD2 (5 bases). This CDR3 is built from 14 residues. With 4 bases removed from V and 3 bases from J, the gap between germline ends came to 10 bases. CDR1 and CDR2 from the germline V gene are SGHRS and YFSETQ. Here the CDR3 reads CASSGRGDTGELFF. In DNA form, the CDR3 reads TGCGCCAGCAGCGGGAGAGGAGACACCGGGGAGCTGTTTTTT.

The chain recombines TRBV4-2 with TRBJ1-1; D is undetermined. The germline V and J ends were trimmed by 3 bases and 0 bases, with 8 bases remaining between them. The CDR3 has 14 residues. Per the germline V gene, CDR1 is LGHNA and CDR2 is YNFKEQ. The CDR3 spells CASSQGGMNTEAFF. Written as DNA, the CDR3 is TGTGCCAGCAGCCAGGGAGGGATGAACACTGAAGCTTTCTTT.

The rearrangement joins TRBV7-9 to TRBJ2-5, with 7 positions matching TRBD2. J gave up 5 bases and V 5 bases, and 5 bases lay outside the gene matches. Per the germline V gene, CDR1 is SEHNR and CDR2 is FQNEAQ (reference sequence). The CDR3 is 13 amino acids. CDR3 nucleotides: TGTGCCAGCAGCAGACTAGCCCAGGAGACCCAGTACTTC. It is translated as CASSRLAQETQYF.

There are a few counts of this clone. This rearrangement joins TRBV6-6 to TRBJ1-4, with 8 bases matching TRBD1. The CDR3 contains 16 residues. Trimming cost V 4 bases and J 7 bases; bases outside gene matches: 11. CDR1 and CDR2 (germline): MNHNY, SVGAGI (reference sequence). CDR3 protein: CASSLIGQGAGEKLFF. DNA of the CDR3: TGTGCCAGCAGTTTAATAGGACAGGGCGCGGGTGAAAAACTGTTTTTT.

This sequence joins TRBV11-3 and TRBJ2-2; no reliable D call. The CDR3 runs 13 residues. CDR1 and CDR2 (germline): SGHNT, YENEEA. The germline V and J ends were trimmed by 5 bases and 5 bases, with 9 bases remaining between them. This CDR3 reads CASSADGTGELFF. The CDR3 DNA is TGTGCCAGCAGCGCCGACGGGACCGGGGAGCTGTTTTTT.

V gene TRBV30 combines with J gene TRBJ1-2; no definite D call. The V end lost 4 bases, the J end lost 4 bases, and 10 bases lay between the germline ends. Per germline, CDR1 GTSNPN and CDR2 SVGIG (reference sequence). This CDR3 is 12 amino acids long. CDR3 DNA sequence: TGTGCCTGGAACGACGGAGCCTATGGCTACACCTTC. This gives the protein CAWNDGAYGYTF.

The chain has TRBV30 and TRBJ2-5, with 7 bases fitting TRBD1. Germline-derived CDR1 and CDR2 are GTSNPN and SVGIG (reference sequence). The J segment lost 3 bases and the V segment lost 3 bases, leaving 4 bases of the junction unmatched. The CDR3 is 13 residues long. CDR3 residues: CAWRGTAKETQYF. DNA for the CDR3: TGTGCCTGGAGGGGGACAGCCAAAGAGACCCAGTACTTC.

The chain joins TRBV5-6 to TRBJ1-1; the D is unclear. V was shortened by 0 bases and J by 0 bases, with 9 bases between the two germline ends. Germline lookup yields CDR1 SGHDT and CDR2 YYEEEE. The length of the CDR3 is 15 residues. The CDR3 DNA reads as TGTGCCAGCAGCTTGGCCGGGAGGCTGAACACTGAAGCTTTCTTT. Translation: CASSLAGRLNTEAFF.

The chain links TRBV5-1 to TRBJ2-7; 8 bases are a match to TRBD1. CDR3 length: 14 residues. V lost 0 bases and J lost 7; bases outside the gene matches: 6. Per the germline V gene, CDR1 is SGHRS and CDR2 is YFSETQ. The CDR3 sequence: CASSLEGRGQEQYF. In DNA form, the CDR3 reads TGCGCCAGCAGCTTGGAGGGCAGGGGGCAGGAGCAGTACTTC. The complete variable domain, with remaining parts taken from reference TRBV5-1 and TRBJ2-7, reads KAGVTQTPRYLIKTRGQQVTLSCSPISGHRSVSWYQQTPGQGLQFLFEYFSETQRNKGNFPGRFSGRQFSNSRSEMNVSTLELGDSALYLCASSLEGRGQEQYFGPGTRLTVT.

The CDR3 protein is CASSRSPAGGGGANVLTF. The CDR3 DNA sequence: TGTGCCAGCAGCCGGTCCCCGGCAGGGGGCGGTGGGGCCAACGTCCTGACTTTC. The chain recombines TRBV5-4 with TRBJ2-6; 8 bases agree with TRBD1. The CDR3 has 18 amino acids. Germline lookup yields CDR1 SGHNT and CDR2 YYREEE (reference sequence). The ends lost 4 bases at V and 3 bases at J; junction bases unmatched: 12.

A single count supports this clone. The CDR3 loop reads CAWSVTGNNSPLHF. The CDR3 bases are TGTGCCTGGAGTGTAACAGGAAATAATTCACCCCTCCACTTT. The V gene is TRBV30, the J gene TRBJ1-6; D perhaps matches TRBD1 (5 bases). CDR3 length equals 14 residues. Germline V gives CDR1 GTSNPN, CDR2 SVGIG (reference sequence). V was clipped by 0 bases and J by 5 bases, with 8 bases between them.

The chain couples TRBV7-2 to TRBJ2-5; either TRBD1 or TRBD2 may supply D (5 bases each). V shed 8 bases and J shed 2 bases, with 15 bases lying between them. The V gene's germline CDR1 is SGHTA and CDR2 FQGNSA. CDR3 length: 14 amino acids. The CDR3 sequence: CASGRGQGQETQYF. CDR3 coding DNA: TGTGCCAGCGGCAGAGGGCAGGGACAAGAGACCCAGTACTTC.

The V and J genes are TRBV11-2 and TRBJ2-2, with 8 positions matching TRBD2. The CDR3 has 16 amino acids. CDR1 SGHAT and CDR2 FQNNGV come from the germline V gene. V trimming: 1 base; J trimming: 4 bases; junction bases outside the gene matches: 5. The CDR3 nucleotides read TGTGCCAGCAGCTTAGGAGCGGGAGTGAGCACCGGGGAGCTGTTTTTT. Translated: CASSLGAGVSTGELFF.

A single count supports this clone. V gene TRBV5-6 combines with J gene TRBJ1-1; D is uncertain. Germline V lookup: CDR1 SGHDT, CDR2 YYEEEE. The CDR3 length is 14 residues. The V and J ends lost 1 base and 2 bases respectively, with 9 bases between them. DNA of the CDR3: TGTGCCAGCAGCTTGATAGAGTTTAACACTGAAGCTTTCTTT. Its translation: CASSLIEFNTEAFF.

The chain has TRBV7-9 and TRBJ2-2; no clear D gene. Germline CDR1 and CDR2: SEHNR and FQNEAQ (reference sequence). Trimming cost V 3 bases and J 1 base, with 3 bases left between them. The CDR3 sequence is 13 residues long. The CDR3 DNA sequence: TGTGCCAGCAGCTTCGGGAACACCGGGGAGCTGTTTTTT. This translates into CASSFGNTGELFF. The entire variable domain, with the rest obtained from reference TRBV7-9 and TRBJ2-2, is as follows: DTGVSQNPRHKITKRGQNVTFRCDPISEHNRLYWYRQTLGQGPEFLTYFQNEAQLEKSRLLSDRFSAERPKGSFSTLEIQRTEQGDSAMYLCASSFGNTGELFFGEGSRLTVL.

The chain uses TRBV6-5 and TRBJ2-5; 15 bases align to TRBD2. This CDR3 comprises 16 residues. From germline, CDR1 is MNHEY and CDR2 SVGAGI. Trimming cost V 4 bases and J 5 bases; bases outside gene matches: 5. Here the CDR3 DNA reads TGTGCCAGCAGTTGGGGACTAGCGGGAGGTAGGGAGACCCAGTACTTC. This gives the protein CASSWGLAGGRETQYF.

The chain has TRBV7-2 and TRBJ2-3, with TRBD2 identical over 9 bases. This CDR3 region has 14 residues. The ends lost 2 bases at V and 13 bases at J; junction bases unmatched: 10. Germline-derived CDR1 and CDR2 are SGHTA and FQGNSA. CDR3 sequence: CASSLFQAASGKYF. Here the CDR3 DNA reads TGTGCCAGCAGCTTATTTCAGGCGGCTAGCGGGAAGTATTTT.